This T cell receptor (beta chain) stems from a study of T cell clonality in common variable immunodeficiency. Study-level points and caveats: In common variable immunodeficiency, TCR beta chains reportedly carried fewer deletions and N-nucleotide insertions.

A note on this clone: Its antigen is not identified. The CDR3 end falls 3 residues outside the read, so it is completed with the germline J gene.

The CDR3 sequence is 15 residues long. Germline V gene sequence: CDR1 MNHEY, CDR2 SVGEGT. J gave up 4 bases and V 5 bases, and 8 bases lay outside the gene matches. Most patients and controls had Caucasian heritage. Replacement immunoglobulin had been given to every CVID subject for at least one year. No CVID subject was ill or on immunomodulatory drugs when sampled. Profiling relied on immunoSEQ multiplex PCR, and the TCRdb table lists in-frame clones only, not all of them. The sample holds 15,000 to 25,000 clones, and no clone turns up only once. This chain links TRBV6-2 or TRBV6-3 with TRBJ2-5, with 9 bases lining up with TRBD2. Sequencing was performed on peripheral blood mononuclear cells. This TCR came from a human donor with common variable immunodeficiency. CDR3 DNA (partial): TGTGCCAGCAGTGTGACTAGCGGTGAAGTAGAGACC. Translated: CASSVTSGEVET. The entire CDR3 sequence reads CASSVTSGEVETQYF.